Below, 29 T cell receptor beta chains from the same sample are listed, as sequenced in a study of blood T cell repertoires in COVID-19. Sequenced by immunoSEQ multiplex PCR; TCRdb stores in-frame clones only, minus some. The sample lists around 72,000 clones, around 87% occurring once. The sample taken for sequencing was peripheral blood. These receptors originate from a man in his fifties or sixties with active COVID-19.

J is TRBJ2-1 and V is TRBV20-1, with 8 bases lining up with TRBD1. Trimming removed 3 bases from V and 0 bases from J; junction bases left unmatched: 4. CDR1 and CDR2 from the germline V gene are DFQATT and SNEGSKA (reference sequence). The CDR3 totals 15 residues. DNA of the CDR3: TGCAGTGCTAGTCCCGGGACAGGCTCCTACAATGAGCAGTTCTTC. It encodes CSASPGTGSYNEQFF.

The chain employs TRBV2 and TRBJ2-5; 10 nucleotides align to TRBD2. CDR1 is SNHLY and CDR2 is FYNNEI in the germline V gene. The V gene end was trimmed by 8 bases and the J gene end by 2 bases; junction bases not matched to a gene: 11. This CDR3 is 16 amino acids long. The CDR3 coding sequence is TGTGCCAGCTCCCTGGGGACAGCGGGGGGGCAAGAGACCCAGTACTTC. Its protein product is CASSLGTAGGQETQYF.

This clone was counted once. The chain is built from TRBV10-3 and TRBJ2-7; 9 nucleotides align to TRBD1. This CDR3 has 13 amino acids. J lost 6 bases, V lost 9 bases, and 9 bases had no gene match. CDR1 is ENHRY and CDR2 is SYGVKD in the germline V gene. The CDR3 spells CAMAGTGSIEQYF. CDR3 coding DNA: TGTGCCATGGCTGGGACAGGGTCCATCGAGCAGTACTTC.

This sequence joins TRBV28 and TRBJ2-7; 7 bases line up with TRBD2. Germline CDR1 MDHEN, CDR2 SYDVKM. J was trimmed by 4 bases and V by 2 bases; bases with no gene match: 8. CDR3 length: 15 residues. The CDR3 here is CASSLAGGRVYEQYF. The CDR3, as DNA: TGTGCCAGCAGTTTAGCGGGCGGGAGAGTTTACGAGCAGTACTTC.

The chain carries TRBV24-1 and TRBJ2-3; D is uncertain. The CDR3 length is 14 residues. In germline, CDR1 is KGHDR, CDR2 SFDVKD. Trimming shortened V by 9 bases and J by 3 bases, and 15 bases separated the two germline ends. In DNA form, the CDR3 reads TGTGCCACCGCCCCGCTAGGTGAAACAGATACGCAGTATTTT. It codes for CATAPLGETDTQYF.

The chain recombines TRBV10-3 with TRBJ2-3; 14 nucleotides agree with TRBD2. The germline V gene encodes CDR1 ENHRY and CDR2 SYGVKD. This CDR3 comprises 18 residues. J lost 0 bases, V lost 3 bases, and 5 bases had no gene match. In DNA, the CDR3 is TGTGCCATCAGTGAAAGACTAGCGGGGGGGACTAGCACAGATACGCAGTATTTT. Protein: CAISERLAGGTSTDTQYF.

J is TRBJ1-1 and V is TRBV28; 10 nucleotides line up with TRBD1. The CDR3 is 18 amino acids. Germline V gene data show CDR1 as MDHEN and CDR2 as SYDVKM. The trim removed 4 bases at V and 1 base at J, leaving 12 bases unmatched. The CDR3 bases are TGTGCCAGCAGTTCGCCCTCCGGGACAGGGGATCGGAACACTGAAGCTTTCTTT. It codes for CASSSPSGTGDRNTEAFF.

The chain couples TRBV9 to TRBJ1-5; D is undetermined. The CDR3 is made up of 17 amino acids. V was pared by 0 bases and J by 2 bases, with 15 bases between. Germline loops: CDR1 SGDLS, CDR2 YYNGEE. This CDR3 reads CASSVGGRWWGNQPQHF. In nucleotides, the CDR3 is TGTGCCAGCAGCGTAGGAGGTAGGTGGTGGGGCAATCAGCCCCAGCATTTT.

The chain is built from TRBV6-5 and TRBJ2-7, with no clear D. The CDR3 spans 13 residues. V lost 0 bases to trimming and J lost 6 bases, with 9 bases between them. Germline V lookup: CDR1 MNHEY, CDR2 SVGAGI. As DNA, the CDR3 is TGTGCCAGCAGTTACTCCTCCGGTTTCGAGCAGTACTTC. Translating it yields CASSYSSGFEQYF.

This clone has only one observation. This rearrangement joins TRBV20-1 to TRBJ2-7, with D tentatively TRBD1 (6 bases). The germline V gene encodes CDR1 DFQATT and CDR2 SNEGSKA (reference sequence). Trimming took off 3 bases at V and 6 bases at J, with 18 bases between the two ends. This CDR3 spans 14 amino acids. CDR3 sequence reads: CSASRLGGRGEQYF. CDR3 DNA sequence: TGCAGTGCTAGTCGGCTTGGGGGCCGGGGCGAGCAGTACTTC.

V and J are TRBV2 and TRBJ2-1, with D possibly being TRBD2 (5 bases). The V gene's germline CDR1 is SNHLY and CDR2 FYNNEI. The V gene lost 7 bases and the J gene lost 0 bases, with 16 bases spanning the gap. The CDR3 loop spans 16 amino acids. CDR3 nucleotide sequence: TGTGCCAGCATGGAGGCCTTAGCATACTCCTACAATGAGCAGTTCTTC. Encoded protein: CASMEALAYSYNEQFF.

Here the CDR3 DNA reads TGTGCCATCAGTTCGGGACAGCCGGGCAATCAGCCCCAGCATTTT. Translation: CAISSGQPGNQPQHF. The chain joins TRBV10-3 to TRBJ1-5, with TRBD1 identical over 7 bases. This CDR3 has 15 residues. Germline CDR1 is ENHRY and CDR2 is SYGVKD. Losses at the gene ends were 5 bases for V and 2 bases for J; bases not matched to a gene: 6.

The rearrangement uses TRBV28 and TRBJ1-1; D gene ambiguous. Germline values: CDR1 MDHEN, CDR2 SYDVKM. The CDR3 runs 11 residues. Trimming pared 2 bases from V and 7 bases from J, leaving 5 bases between. In DNA, the CDR3 is TGTGCCAGCAGTTTAGAGATTGAAGCTTTCTTT. The encoded protein is CASSLEIEAFF.

The V and J genes are TRBV4-2 and TRBJ1-6; no clear D gene. V was cut by 0 bases and J by 7 bases, with 10 bases left in between. CDR1 is LGHNA, CDR2 YNFKEQ, per germline. The CDR3 contains 15 residues. The CDR3 region has the DNA TGTGCCAGCAGCCAAGAGGGTGGAGTCAATTCACCCCTCCACTTT. Its protein is CASSQEGGVNSPLHF.

The gene calls are TRBV2 and TRBJ2-7; tentative D call: TRBD2 (5 bases). Trimming left V 0 bases short and J 5 bases short, with 14 bases between. CDR1 SNHLY and CDR2 FYNNEI come from the germline V gene. The CDR3 is 15 residues long. The CDR3 region is CASSEAEGRRHEQYF. The CDR3 DNA is TGTGCCAGCAGTGAAGCTGAGGGAAGGCGGCACGAGCAGTACTTC.

The V and J genes are TRBV24-1 and TRBJ2-3; D unclear. The CDR3 is 14 amino acids. The germline V gene encodes CDR1 KGHDR and CDR2 SFDVKD. The germline V and J ends were trimmed by 1 base and 2 bases, with 6 bases remaining between them. The CDR3 here is CATSDFVDTDTQYF. CDR3 sequence (DNA): TGTGCCACCAGTGATTTCGTAGACACAGATACGCAGTATTTT.

The rearrangement links TRBV7-6 to TRBJ2-7; a weak D match, TRBD2 (6 bases). The CDR3 has 14 residues. The V and J ends lost 0 bases and 5 bases respectively, with 11 bases between them. Looked up from germline, CDR1 is SGHVS and CDR2 is FNYEAQ. The CDR3 coding sequence is TGTGCCAGCAGCTTAGCGGGAGGTGAGGACGAGCAGTACTTC. Its protein is CASSLAGGEDEQYF. Filled out from reference TRBV7-6 and TRBJ2-7, the complete variable domain reads GAGVSQSPRYKVTKRGQDVALRCDPISGHVSLYWYRQALGQGPEFLTYFNYEAQQDKSGLPNDRFSAERPEGSISTLTIQRTEQRDSAMYRCASSLAGGEDEQYFGPGTRLTVT.

The genes are TRBV5-5 and TRBJ2-3; D is uncertain. There are 14 residues in the CDR3. Trimming left V 0 bases short and J 2 bases short, with 7 bases between. Germline V gives CDR1 SGHKS, CDR2 YYEKEE (reference sequence). The DNA for the CDR3 is TGTGCCAGCAGCTTGGGTCCTAACACAGATACGCAGTATTTT. Translating gives CASSLGPNTDTQYF. Filled out from reference TRBV5-5 and TRBJ2-3, the complete variable domain reads DAGVTQSPTHLIKTRGQQVTLRCSPISGHKSVSWYQQVLGQGPQFIFQYYEKEERGRGNFPDRFSARQFPNYSSELNVNALLLGDSALYLCASSLGPNTDTQYFGPGTRLTVL.

The chain employs TRBV7-2 and TRBJ1-2, with D perhaps matching TRBD1 (6 bases). Trimming removed 1 base at V and 6 bases at J, with 18 bases between. CDR1 is SGHTA, CDR2 FQGNSA, per germline. This CDR3 is 16 amino acids long. CDR3 DNA: TGTGCCAGCAGCTTAGGTTCCGGACAGCCAACCAATGGCTACACCTTC. Its protein is CASSLGSGQPTNGYTF.

This chain uses TRBV28 with TRBJ2-1; 7 nucleotides align to TRBD2. The germline V gene has CDR1 MDHEN and CDR2 SYDVKM. The CDR3 loop spans 16 amino acids. Trimming took 1 base from V and 1 from J; bases not matched to a gene: 4. The DNA of the CDR3 is TGTGCCAGCAGTTTATCTAGCGGTTATTCCTACAATGAGCAGTTCTTC. It encodes CASSLSSGYSYNEQFF.

This chain joins TRBV19 and TRBJ2-5; TRBD1 matches at 9 bases. This CDR3 has 17 amino acids. Germline V lookup: CDR1 LNHDA, CDR2 SQIVND (reference sequence). Trimming took 0 bases from V and 1 from J; bases not matched to a gene: 6. The CDR3 bases are TGTGCCAGTAGTATAGATCCCGGGACAGGGAGCCAAGAGACCCAGTACTTC. Protein sequence: CASSIDPGTGSQETQYF.

This chain joins TRBV28 and TRBJ1-1; TRBD1 matches 7 bases. CDR1 MDHEN and CDR2 SYDVKM come from the germline V gene. V lost 2 bases to trimming and J lost 1 base; unmatched junction nucleotides: 4. The CDR3 loop spans 15 amino acids. The CDR3 is CASSLLGTENTEAFF. The CDR3 DNA reads TGTGCCAGCAGTTTACTCGGGACAGAGAACACTGAAGCTTTCTTT.

This clone has only one observation. The chain uses TRBV27 and TRBJ1-5, with TRBD1 as a possible D gene (6 bases). The CDR3 is 15 amino acids. Germline-derived CDR1 and CDR2 are MNHEY and SMNVEV (reference sequence). Trimming shortened V by 3 bases and J by 1 base, and 10 bases separated the two germline ends. CDR3 region: CASSLRRGSNQPQHF. CDR3 coding DNA: TGTGCCAGCAGTTTGCGTAGGGGGAGCAATCAGCCCCAGCATTTT.

The V and J genes are TRBV7-2 and TRBJ1-5; D not resolved. Germline CDR1 reads SGHTA; CDR2 reads FQGNSA. Trimming removed 4 bases at V and 1 base at J, with 8 bases between. The CDR3 runs 14 residues. For the CDR3, the DNA is TGTGCCAGCAGCTCCGGCGGGAGCAATCAGCCCCAGCATTTT. This codes for CASSSGGSNQPQHF.

The chain joins TRBV15 to TRBJ2-3, with TRBD2 matching 8 bases. The CDR3 runs to 16 residues. Germline V gene sequence: CDR1 LNHNV, CDR2 YYDKDF (reference sequence). The junction had 8 bases not matched to a gene; V was cut back by 3 bases and J by 3 bases. The CDR3 DNA reads TGTGCCACCAGCAGTTTCCAGCGGGGGATAACAGATACGCAGTATTTT. Encoded protein: CATSSFQRGITDTQYF.

CDR3 region: CASRLEARAPTNEKLFF. The CDR3 coding sequence is TGTGCAAGTCGCTTAGAAGCCAGGGCCCCAACTAATGAAAAACTGTTTTTT. The J gene is TRBJ1-4, the V gene TRBV12-2; the table assigns TRBD1, which was not confirmed against the DNA. TRBV12-2 counts as a pseudogene. The CDR3 length is 17 residues.

The chain is built from TRBV7-9 and TRBJ1-5; D not resolved. The V end was cut by 5 bases, the J end by 4 bases, with 15 bases between. The length of the CDR3 is 15 residues. Germline CDR1 and CDR2: SEHNR and FQNEAQ (reference sequence). Here the CDR3 reads CASSDPGRNNQPQHF. The CDR3 DNA reads TGTGCCAGCAGCGATCCGGGGAGAAATAATCAGCCCCAGCATTTT.

The chain links TRBV5-4 to TRBJ1-1; D not resolved. The CDR3 has 13 residues. Looked up from germline, CDR1 is SGHNT and CDR2 is YYREEE (reference sequence). V lost 1 base and J lost 1, with 5 bases in between. The CDR3 coding sequence is TGTGCCAGCAGCTTGCCAGAGAACACTGAAGCTTTCTTT. Translating gives CASSLPENTEAFF.

The chain recombines TRBV6-5 with TRBJ2-2; TRBD2 aligns across 9 bases. This CDR3 is built from 15 residues. V shed 6 bases and J 6 bases; nucleotides not matched to a gene: 8. In germline, CDR1 is MNHEY, CDR2 SVGAGI. The CDR3 reads CASSLIAGEAGELFF. The CDR3 coding sequence is TGTGCCAGCAGCTTAATAGCGGGGGAAGCCGGGGAGCTGTTTTTT.